This T cell receptor (beta chain) was identified during a study of blood T cell repertoires in COVID-19. For the study at large: From T cells, B-cell-depleted T cells, or PBMCs came the material, which was cDNA or gDNA.

In this sample, this clone turned up a few times. The V and J ends lost 0 bases and 6 bases respectively, with 9 bases between them. In germline, CDR1 is MNHNS, CDR2 SASEGT. This CDR3 comprises 14 residues. Original data processing: By means of reference gene primer amplification, nucleated cell counts were estimated. Generated by immunoSEQ multiplex PCR, the TCRdb table keeps only in-frame clones and is missing some. The V and J calls and the clone size are those of that table, but D and trimming were determined from the DNA. Of over 150,000 clones in the sample, more than 60% were seen once. Input material: peripheral blood. The chain uses TRBV6-1 and TRBJ1-5, with D unclear. This sequence was found in a woman aged 45 to 65 with acute or convalescent COVID-19. Here the CDR3 reads CASSEAGGSQPQHF. CDR3 sequence (DNA): TGTGCCAGCAGTGAAGCAGGAGGGTCTCAGCCCCAGCATTTT.